Each of the 28 T cell receptor beta chains below was sequenced from the same sample in a study of shared clonotypes between healthy human individuals. Repertoires were generated with immunoSEQ multiplex PCR, while TCRdb's copy carries only in-frame clones and drops some. Altogether 1,100,000 or so clones are present, about 84% being singletons, with the ten largest covering 0.5% to 0.6%. Sequenced material: memory CD4+ T cells from PBMCs. The subset was: CD45RA-negative fraction. The receptors stem from a man between 18 and 29 years old in good health. Some clones in this sample may be carry-over from other donors' samples.

The V and J genes are TRBV4-3 and TRBJ1-2; TRBD1 matches at 8 bases. The CDR3 contains 13 residues. The V segment lost 4 bases and the J segment 10 bases; nucleotides outside the gene matches: 8. The germline CDR1 and CDR2 sequences are LGHNA and YSLEER. The CDR3 bases are TGCGCCAGCAGCCTCGGGACAGGAAGCCCCTACACCTTC. Translated: CASSLGTGSPYTF.

The V call is TRBV11-2, the J call TRBJ1-1, with D possibly TRBD1 on 5 matching bases. From germline, CDR1 is SGHAT and CDR2 FQNNGV. This CDR3 has 17 residues. The ends were cut back, 5 bases at V and 3 bases at J, with 22 bases in the middle. In DNA, the CDR3 is TGTGCCAGCAGCCCGAGAGGGAGCAGGAGGGACGACACTGAAGCTTTCTTT. It translates to CASSPRGSRRDDTEAFF.

The V call is TRBV5-6, the J call TRBJ2-7, with no clear D. CDR1 SGHDT and CDR2 YYEEEE come from the germline V gene. The CDR3 extends over 11 amino acids. The V gene lost 4 bases and the J gene lost 2 bases, with 4 bases spanning the gap. The CDR3 is CASSPPYEQYF. The CDR3 DNA reads as TGTGCCAGCAGCCCGCCCTACGAGCAGTACTTC.

This clone was counted between two and nine times. V usage is TRBV7-9 and J usage is TRBJ2-5; D perhaps matches TRBD2 (5 bases). Matching the DNA end better, TRBJ2-7 makes the J call doubtful. The CDR3 totals 14 residues. Germline V gene data show CDR1 as SEHNR and CDR2 as FQNEAQ (reference sequence). The CDR3 DNA reads TGTGCCAGCAGCCAAGGGCTCCCGGGGTACGAGCAGTACTTC. Protein sequence: CASSQGLPGYEQYF.

V usage is TRBV5-1 and J usage is TRBJ2-1; 8 bases map to TRBD1. This CDR3 spans 14 amino acids. CDR1 SGHRS and CDR2 YFSETQ come from the germline V gene. V was pared by 0 bases and J by 5 bases, with 1 base of the junction left unmatched. The chain's CDR3 is CASSLGGQDNEQFF. In DNA, the CDR3 is TGCGCCAGCAGCTTGGGGGGACAGGACAATGAGCAGTTCTTC.

This chain uses TRBV7-9 with TRBJ1-2; D not resolved. Germline V gene sequence: CDR1 SEHNR, CDR2 FQNEAQ (reference sequence). Trimming removed 4 bases from V and 4 bases from J, with 16 bases in between. The CDR3 is made up of 15 amino acids. CDR3 bases: TGTGCCAGCAGCTCAGTGAAGCCCCTAGGCTATGGCTACACCTTC. Protein product: CASSSVKPLGYGYTF.

This chain links TRBV28 with TRBJ2-7; 13 nucleotides align to TRBD2. The CDR3 extends over 15 amino acids. The germline V gene encodes CDR1 MDHEN and CDR2 SYDVKM. V lost 7 bases to trimming and J lost 5 bases; unmatched junction nucleotides: 8. DNA for the CDR3: TGTGCCAGCACCACTAGCGGGAGGGCCCCAAACGAGCAGTACTTC. Residues: CASTTSGRAPNEQYF.

A remark on this clone: The sample has other DNA sequences that encode this CDR3 too. The chain has TRBV5-1 and TRBJ2-1; no definite D call. The CDR3 has 13 amino acids. V was cut by 0 bases and J by 4 bases, with 5 bases left in between. CDR1 is SGHRS and CDR2 is YFSETQ in the germline V gene. CDR3 sequence (DNA): TGCGCCAGCAGCTTGGGGCCTTACAATGAGCAGTTCTTC. It translates to CASSLGPYNEQFF.

The chain carries TRBV7-9 and TRBJ2-7; 7 nucleotides agree with TRBD1. CDR3 length: 18 residues. V shed 6 bases, J shed 4 bases, and the junction held 21 bases outside the gene matches. Germline-derived CDR1 and CDR2 are SEHNR and FQNEAQ (reference sequence). CDR3 residues: CASSSIGTEDVSTYEQYF. The CDR3 DNA is TGTGCCAGCAGTTCCATCGGGACAGAAGATGTTTCGACTTACGAGCAGTACTTC.

The chain carries TRBV7-2 and TRBJ2-7; D not certain. Trimming pared 2 bases from V and 4 bases from J, leaving 9 bases between. The CDR3 has 13 amino acids. In germline, CDR1 is SGHTA, CDR2 FQGNSA. The CDR3 protein is CASSLLHAYEQYF. The CDR3 nucleotides read TGTGCCAGCAGCTTACTCCACGCTTACGAGCAGTACTTC.

The chain carries TRBV28 and TRBJ2-3; no clear D. CDR1 is MDHEN and CDR2 is SYDVKM in the germline V gene. V was cut by 5 bases and J by 5 bases, with 8 bases left in between. The CDR3 consists of 12 residues. The CDR3 DNA reads TGTGCCAGCAGTCCTGTGGGAGATACGCAGTATTTT. The encoded protein is CASSPVGDTQYF.

J is TRBJ2-1 and V is TRBV11-2; TRBD1 might be the D (6 bases). V was pared by 6 bases and J by 4 bases, with 16 bases between. CDR3 size: 15 residues. CDR1 and CDR2 (germline): SGHAT, FQNNGV. CDR3 loop: CASRLDRNGYNEQFF. The CDR3 nucleotides are TGTGCCAGCAGACTAGACAGGAATGGGTACAATGAGCAGTTCTTC.

The chain combines TRBV29-1 with TRBJ1-2, with 8 bases matching TRBD1. From germline, CDR1 is SQVTM and CDR2 ANQGSEA. V lost 4 bases and J lost 8; bases outside the gene matches: 6. The CDR3 contains 12 residues. DNA for the CDR3: TGCAGCGTTGGGCAGGGGGCGGGCGGCTACACCTTC. Its protein product is CSVGQGAGGYTF.

This clone was recorded only once. The CDR3 loop is CASSAQGRHEQYF. The CDR3 DNA is TGTGCCAGCAGTGCACAGGGTAGGCACGAGCAGTACTTC. This sequence joins TRBV6-5 and TRBJ2-7, with a possible D match to TRBD1 (6 bases). This CDR3 region has 13 residues. Trimming shortened V by 5 bases and J by 5 bases, and 13 bases separated the two germline ends. Per the germline V gene, CDR1 is MNHEY and CDR2 is SVGAGI.

This clone has only one observation. The CDR3 sequence: CASTGTSGSHEQYF. CDR3 coding DNA: TGTGCCAGCACAGGGACTAGCGGGAGCCACGAGCAGTACTTC. This chain joins TRBV5-4 and TRBJ2-7; 14 bases match TRBD2. Germline CDR1 and CDR2: SGHNT and YYREEE (reference sequence). Unmatched junction bases numbered 4, after V lost 6 bases and J lost 5 bases. CDR3 size: 14 residues.

This clone was detected only a few times. V and J are TRBV19 and TRBJ2-3; D is possibly TRBD2 (5 bases). Trimming stripped 5 bases from V and 4 bases from J, with 19 bases between. This CDR3 is 16 amino acids long. The germline gives CDR1 LNHDA, CDR2 SQIVND (reference sequence). CDR3: CASSEGSALSADTQYF. The CDR3 DNA is TGTGCCAGTAGTGAGGGTAGCGCGCTTTCCGCAGATACGCAGTATTTT.

The chain uses TRBV27 and TRBJ2-3; D assignment may be TRBD1 or TRBD2 (6 bases each). This CDR3 has 15 amino acids. Trimming removed 5 bases from V and 11 bases from J, with 23 bases in between. Germline V gene lookup returns CDR1 MNHEY and CDR2 SMNVEV (reference sequence). DNA for the CDR3: TGTGCCAGCAGTCCTGACGCTCCCGAGGGGGGTGGGCAGTATTTT. Its protein product is CASSPDAPEGGGQYF.

The chain combines TRBV5-4 with TRBJ2-7; TRBD2 matches at 9 bases. The CDR3 loop spans 14 amino acids. CDR1 and CDR2 (germline): SGHNT, YYREEE (reference sequence). V shed 4 bases and J 6 bases; nucleotides not matched to a gene: 8. Written as DNA, the CDR3 is TGTGCCAGCAGCCTTAGCGGGAGATTAACCGAGCAGTACTTC. Protein: CASSLSGRLTEQYF.

In its sample, this clone was seen a few times. The V and J genes are TRBV28 and TRBJ1-4; a weak D match, TRBD1 (5 bases). CDR1 is MDHEN, CDR2 SYDVKM, per germline. Trimming left V 4 bases short and J 8 bases short, with 23 bases between. The CDR3 is 17 residues long. The CDR3 protein is CASSSTHPRDPGEKLFF. The CDR3 DNA reads TGTGCCAGCAGTTCGACCCACCCTAGGGACCCAGGGGAAAAACTGTTTTTT.

About this clone itself: Other DNA sequences in this sample translate to the same CDR3. The CDR3 spells CASSLGGSYGYTF. CDR3 nucleotides: TGCGCCAGCAGCTTGGGGGGCAGCTATGGCTACACCTTC. This chain joins TRBV5-1 and TRBJ1-2, with D maybe TRBD1 (5 bases). The germline V gene encodes CDR1 SGHRS and CDR2 YFSETQ. V was shortened by 0 bases and J by 4 bases, with 7 bases between the two germline ends. The CDR3 is 13 residues long.

This clone was seen ten or more times. This sequence joins TRBV4-1 and TRBJ1-1; D is perhaps TRBD1 (6 bases). The germline gives CDR1 MGHRA, CDR2 YSYEKL. Trimming took 4 bases from V and 1 from J, leaving 16 bases between them. The length of the CDR3 is 16 residues. CDR3 nucleotides: TGCGCCAGCAGCCCCAGAGAGGGGGGAAGGAACACTGAAGCTTTCTTT. Its translation: CASSPREGGRNTEAFF.

The chain is built from TRBV6-5 and TRBJ2-1; 7 bases fit TRBD2. The trim removed 0 bases at V and 2 bases at J, leaving 4 bases unmatched. This CDR3 comprises 16 residues. Germline CDR1 is MNHEY and CDR2 is SVGAGI. The DNA of the CDR3 is TGTGCCAGCAGTTACTCTTTGCGGGAGACCTACAATGAGCAGTTCTTC. Its protein product is CASSYSLRETYNEQFF.

The genes are TRBV5-4 and TRBJ2-3; possible D gene TRBD1, 5 bases. The CDR3 has 15 residues. V was cut by 2 bases and J by 2 bases, with 12 bases left in between. Germline CDR1 reads SGHNT; CDR2 reads YYREEE (reference sequence). This CDR3 reads CASSLIQVTTDTQYF. The CDR3 nucleotides are TGTGCCAGCAGCTTAATACAGGTTACCACAGATACGCAGTATTTT.

In its sample, this clone was seen once. The V and J genes are TRBV4-3 and TRBJ2-7; 10 bases are a match to TRBD2. Germline V CDR1 and CDR2: LGHNA, YSLEER. Unmatched junction bases numbered 11, after V lost 1 base and J lost 5 bases. The CDR3 consists of 17 residues. CDR3 sequence reads: CASSQGASGSGWDEQYF. CDR3 coding DNA: TGCGCCAGCAGCCAAGGAGCTAGCGGGAGCGGGTGGGACGAGCAGTACTTC.

V and J are TRBV21-1 and TRBJ1-2. TRBV21-1 is annotated as a pseudogene. This CDR3 has 15 amino acids. Here the CDR3 DNA reads TGTGCCAGCAGCATGGGAGGTACTGGTTTTGGGGGCTACACCTTC. Protein product: CASSMGGTGFGGYTF.

A note on this clone: The same CDR3 is also encoded by other DNA sequences in this sample. CDR3 region: CASGYYNEQFF. CDR3 in DNA: TGTGCTAGTGGTTATTACAATGAGCAGTTCTTC. This chain connects TRBV12-5 to TRBJ2-1, with no clear D. V dropped 4 bases and J dropped 4 bases, with 2 bases sitting between them. CDR3 length: 11 residues. Germline lookup yields CDR1 LGHNT and CDR2 FRNRAP.

V usage is TRBV10-3 and J usage is TRBJ1-2; 7 nucleotides agree with TRBD1. The CDR3 covers 15 residues. Germline CDR1 is ENHRY and CDR2 is SYGVKD. V trimming: 2 bases; J trimming: 4 bases; junction bases outside the gene matches: 7. The CDR3 nucleotides read TGTGCCATCAGTGAGAGGGGGCGGCTCAGCTATGGCTACACCTTC. Translation: CAISERGRLSYGYTF.

CDR3 sequence: CAPRREDFTDTQYF. As DNA, the CDR3 is TGTGCTCCACGGCGGGAGGATTTCACAGATACGCAGTATTTT. This rearrangement joins TRBV12-2 to TRBJ2-3; the table's D call, TRBD2, was not checked against the DNA. TRBV12-2 is an annotated pseudogene. The CDR3 has 14 amino acids.